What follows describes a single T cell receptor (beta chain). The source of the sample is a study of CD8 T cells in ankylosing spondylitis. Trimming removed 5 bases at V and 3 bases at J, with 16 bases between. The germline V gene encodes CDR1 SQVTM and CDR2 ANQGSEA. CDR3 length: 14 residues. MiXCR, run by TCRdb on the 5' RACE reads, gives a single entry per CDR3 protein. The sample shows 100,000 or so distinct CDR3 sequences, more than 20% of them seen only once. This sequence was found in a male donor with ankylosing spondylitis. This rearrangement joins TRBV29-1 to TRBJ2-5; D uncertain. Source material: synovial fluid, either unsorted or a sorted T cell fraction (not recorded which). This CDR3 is CSVSTRLLKETQYF. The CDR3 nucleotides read TGCAGCGTTTCCACCCGACTCCTGAAAGAGACCCAGTACTTC.